A single sample is the source of the 30 T cell receptor beta chains below, sequenced in a study of T cells in Graves' hyperthyroidism and ophthalmopathy (dated by TCRdb to between 2018 and 2021). Library preparation used multiplex PCR. Sequencing was performed on an Illumina HiSeq 2000. Amplification of TCR beta CDR3 regions was carried out from RNA transcripts. The first round of RT-PCR for the TCR CDR3 was performed with the HTBI primer set and the Qiagen OneStep RT-PCR kit. TCRdb passed the public sequencing reads through fastp at Q25 and MiXCR, retaining productive beta sequences. Each record represents a unique CDR3 protein, reported with the most common genes and DNA among its rows. The sample table contains roughly 570,000 distinct CDR3 sequences; only one count was recorded for around 42% of them. Approximately 7.5% of the sample belongs to the ten largest clones. Sequencing used peripheral blood or thyroid tissue (not recorded which). Receptors were obtained from a woman younger than 35 with Graves' hyperthyroidism.

There are many counts of this clonotype. This rearrangement joins TRBV20-1 to TRBJ1-1; D is possibly TRBD1 (5 bases). Trimming removed 7 bases from V and 0 bases from J, with 12 bases in between. Looked up from germline, CDR1 is DFQATT and CDR2 is SNEGSKA (reference sequence). The CDR3 covers 13 residues. The CDR3 bases are TGCAGTGTCCAAGGGACGGTGAACACTGAAGCTTTCTTT. Its protein product is CSVQGTVNTEAFF.

The rearrangement joins TRBV2 to TRBJ2-1, with D possibly being TRBD2 (5 bases). V dropped 6 bases and J dropped 7 bases, with 13 bases sitting between them. This CDR3 spans 13 amino acids. In germline, CDR1 is SNHLY, CDR2 FYNNEI. The CDR3 reads CASSTGFRNEQFF. The CDR3 nucleotides read TGTGCCAGCAGCACGGGGTTCAGAAATGAGCAGTTCTTC. The full variable domain, completed using reference TRBV2 and TRBJ2-1, is EPEVTQTPSHQVTQMGQEVILRCVPISNHLYFYWYRQILGQKVEFLVSFYNNEISEKSEIFDDQFSVERPDGSNFTLKIRSTKLEDSAMYFCASSTGFRNEQFFGPGTRLTVL.

V is TRBV28 and J is TRBJ2-3; D is ambiguous. With 6 bases removed from V and 0 bases from J, the gap between germline ends came to 13 bases. Per the germline V gene, CDR1 is MDHEN and CDR2 is SYDVKM. The CDR3 is 15 residues long. The CDR3 here is CASSGETLSTDTQYF. CDR3 coding DNA: TGTGCCAGCAGCGGCGAGACCTTGAGCACAGATACGCAGTATTTT.

The gene calls are TRBV5-8 and TRBJ2-7; 9 bases agree with TRBD1. CDR1 SGHTS and CDR2 YDEGEE come from the germline V gene. V lost 5 bases, J lost 4 bases, and 4 bases stayed unmatched. The CDR3 totals 13 residues. This CDR3 is CASRTGGRYEQYF. In DNA form, the CDR3 reads TGTGCCAGCAGGACAGGGGGTAGATACGAGCAGTACTTC. The entire variable domain, with the rest obtained from reference TRBV5-8 and TRBJ2-7, is as follows: EAGVTQSPTHLIKTRGQQATLRCSPISGHTSVYWYQQALGLGLQFLLWYDEGEERNRGNFPPRFSGRQFPNYSSELNVNALELEDSALYLCASRTGGRYEQYFGPGTRLTVT.

In this sample, this clonotype turned up many times. This chain connects TRBV10-3 to TRBJ2-2; TRBD1 agrees at 7 bases. The V and J ends lost 7 bases and 6 bases, in that order; junction bases with no gene match: 8. Germline-derived CDR1 and CDR2 are ENHRY and SYGVKD. The CDR3 has 14 residues. The chain's CDR3 is CAITPDRVAGELFF. The CDR3 DNA is TGTGCCATCACCCCAGACAGGGTAGCCGGGGAGCTGTTTTTT.

This clonotype was detected a few times. J is TRBJ2-3 and V is TRBV7-3; unclear D gene. The V gene lost 8 bases and the J gene lost 1 base, with 4 bases spanning the gap. CDR1 is SGHTA and CDR2 is FQGTGA in the germline V gene. The CDR3 is made up of 11 amino acids. CDR3 loop: CASWGTDTQYF. The CDR3 DNA reads as TGTGCCAGCTGGGGCACAGATACGCAGTATTTT.

This chain joins TRBV2 and TRBJ2-7, with 8 bases aligning to TRBD1. Germline V gene sequence: CDR1 SNHLY, CDR2 FYNNEI. Unmatched junction bases numbered 8, after V lost 8 bases and J lost 5 bases. This CDR3 comprises 13 residues. This CDR3 reads CASSGQGDHEQYF. The CDR3, as DNA: TGTGCCAGCTCTGGACAGGGTGACCACGAGCAGTACTTC.

There are many counts of this clonotype. The V and J genes are TRBV5-1 and TRBJ1-1; the D is unclear. V was trimmed by 4 bases and J by 1 base, leaving 5 bases between them. This CDR3 has 12 amino acids. Per the germline V gene, CDR1 is SGHRS and CDR2 is YFSETQ. This CDR3 is CASSVANTEAFF. CDR3 DNA sequence: TGCGCCAGCAGCGTCGCGAACACTGAAGCTTTCTTT.

To note about this clonotype: Since a much larger clone is just one base distant, this may be a read error. V gene TRBV7-3 combines with J gene TRBJ2-2; tentative D call: TRBD2 (6 bases). CDR3 length: 15 residues. Germline-derived CDR1 and CDR2 are SGHTA and FQGTGA. In DNA, the CDR3 is TGTGCCAGCAGCAAGGAGGCAGCGAACACCGGGGGGCTGTTTTTT. It specifies CASSKEAANTGGLFF. Together with reference TRBV7-3 and TRBJ2-2, the CDR3 gives the full variable domain: GAGVSQTPSNKVTEKGKYVELRCDPISGHTALYWYRQSLGQGPEFLIYFQGTGAADDSGLPNDRFFAVRPEGSVSTLKIQRTERGDSAVYLCASSKEAANTGGLFFGEGSRLTVL.

Of note for this clonotype: This sequence may be a read error, since a much larger clone differs from it by one base. The genes are TRBV6-5 and TRBJ1-2; weak D call: TRBD1 (6 bases). Trimming left V 7 bases short and J 5 bases short, with 14 bases between. The CDR3 is 13 amino acids. In germline, CDR1 is MNHEY, CDR2 SVGAGI. The CDR3 nucleotides read TGTGCCAGCACCCGGGACAAGGCGTATGGCTACACCTTC. Translating it yields CASTRDKAYGYTF.

The chain employs TRBV2 and TRBJ1-1; maybe TRBD1 (6 bases). Germline V gene data show CDR1 as SNHLY and CDR2 as FYNNEI. The CDR3 has 15 amino acids. With 2 bases removed from V and 4 bases from J, the gap between germline ends came to 14 bases. Here the CDR3 reads CASSELGAAGTEAFF. CDR3 nucleotide sequence: TGTGCCAGCAGTGAATTGGGGGCTGCGGGCACTGAAGCTTTCTTT. The entire variable domain, with the rest obtained from reference TRBV2 and TRBJ1-1, is as follows: EPEVTQTPSHQVTQMGQEVILRCVPISNHLYFYWYRQILGQKVEFLVSFYNNEISEKSEIFDDQFSVERPDGSNFTLKIRSTKLEDSAMYFCASSELGAAGTEAFFGQGTRLTVV.

The sample holds many counts of this clonotype. This sequence joins TRBV10-2 and TRBJ1-1, with D unresolved. CDR1 and CDR2 from the germline V gene are WSHSY and SAAADI. This CDR3 is built from 15 residues. V was pared by 0 bases and J by 0 bases, with 8 bases between. CDR3 residues: CASSESAGVNTEAFF. CDR3 bases: TGCGCCAGCAGTGAGTCCGCAGGAGTGAACACTGAAGCTTTCTTT.

The table lists this clonotype with a few counts. The germline gene is not matched at one end of the junction; a read error may be the cause. This chain uses TRBV7-6 with TRBJ2-5; tentatively, D is TRBD1 or TRBD2 (5 bases each). The CDR3 sequence is 15 residues long. In germline, CDR1 is SGHVS, CDR2 FNYEAQ. DNA for the CDR3: TGTGCCATCAGCAACCCCGGGACCCGACAAGAGACCCAGTACTTC. Protein product: CAISNPGTRQETQYF.

This clonotype was observed once. A clone one base away is much larger, so this may be a read error. The CDR3 does not end in the conserved phenylalanine or tryptophan, so this is likely a read error. No DNA is shown, since the ends of the CDR3 on it are uncertain; the CDR3 is the one TCRdb lists. The chain recombines TRBV7-2 with TRBJ2-7; the D call of TRBD1 is as the table states it, not checked on the DNA. Both ends counted, the CDR3 spans 12 residues. Germline V gives CDR1 SGHTA, CDR2 FQGNSA. The chain's CDR3 is CASSFFRGLSYL.

The rearrangement joins TRBV7-3 to TRBJ1-6; 9 nucleotides align to TRBD1. From germline, CDR1 is SGHTA and CDR2 FQGTGA. This CDR3 has 15 amino acids. J gave up 8 bases and V 5 bases, and 7 bases lay outside the gene matches. CDR3 bases: TGTGCCAGCAGCCCGACGGACAGGGGTGATTCACCCCTCCACTTT. Protein sequence: CASSPTDRGDSPLHF. Variable domain in full (rest from reference TRBV7-3 and TRBJ1-6): GAGVSQTPSNKVTEKGKYVELRCDPISGHTALYWYRQSLGQGPEFLIYFQGTGAADDSGLPNDRFFAVRPEGSVSTLKIQRTERGDSAVYLCASSPTDRGDSPLHFGNGTRLTVT.

This clonotype was detected only a few times. The V and J genes are TRBV11-2 and TRBJ2-5, with D possibly TRBD2 on 7 matching bases. This CDR3 has 15 residues. Trimming stripped 5 bases from V and 3 bases from J, with 16 bases between. The V gene's germline CDR1 is SGHAT and CDR2 FQNNGV. The CDR3 DNA is TGTGCCAGCAGCCAACGGGGGGCCCAAAAAGAGACCCAGTACTTC. It specifies CASSQRGAQKETQYF.

This clonotype was counted ten times or more. V is TRBV20-1 and J is TRBJ2-2, with D maybe TRBD2 (6 bases). The V and J ends lost 5 bases and 1 base respectively, with 23 bases between them. The CDR3 extends over 18 amino acids. Germline loops: CDR1 DFQATT, CDR2 SNEGSKA (reference sequence). CDR3 sequence: CSARSPEIAGRNTGELFF. The CDR3, as DNA: TGCAGTGCTCGGAGCCCTGAGATCGCGGGAAGGAACACCGGGGAGCTGTTTTTT.

At least ten counts were recorded for this clonotype. The V and J genes are TRBV24-1 and TRBJ1-5; D is uncertain. Germline assignment: CDR1 KGHDR and CDR2 SFDVKD. The CDR3 sequence is 14 residues long. With 3 bases removed from V and 0 bases from J, the gap between germline ends came to 5 bases. CDR3 loop: CATSDVLSNQPQHF. As DNA, the CDR3 is TGTGCCACCAGTGATGTGCTTAGCAATCAGCCCCAGCATTTT.

This clonotype was seen a few times. The chain is built from TRBV4-1 and TRBJ1-1, with D unclear. Trimming shortened V by 0 bases and J by 1 base, and 12 bases separated the two germline ends. The CDR3 loop spans 16 amino acids. The germline CDR1 and CDR2 sequences are MGHRA and YSYEKL. CDR3 in amino acids: CASSQDIVIGNTEAFF. The CDR3 bases are TGCGCCAGCAGCCAAGATATTGTGATAGGGAACACTGAAGCTTTCTTT.

This clonotype has more than one count but fewer than ten. The chain combines TRBV11-3 with TRBJ2-7, with 7 bases lining up with TRBD1. CDR1 and CDR2 from the germline V gene are SGHNT and YENEEA. V gave up 5 bases and J gave up 1 base; unmatched junction bases: 2. CDR3 length: 13 residues. The CDR3 is CASSMTGSYEQYF. CDR3 nucleotides: TGTGCCAGCAGCATGACAGGGTCCTACGAGCAGTACTTC.

The J gene is TRBJ1-1, the V gene TRBV30; TRBD1 matches 7 bases. The CDR3 is 11 amino acids. V lost 0 bases and J lost 8; bases outside the gene matches: 0. Germline V gene sequence: CDR1 GTSNPN, CDR2 SVGIG (reference sequence). This CDR3 reads CAWSVGQEAFF. DNA for the CDR3: TGTGCCTGGAGTGTGGGACAGGAAGCTTTCTTT.

This clonotype was counted many times. The chain couples TRBV7-9 to TRBJ2-7; perhaps TRBD1 as D (6 bases). Germline V gene lookup returns CDR1 SEHNR and CDR2 FQNEAQ (reference sequence). The CDR3 loop spans 15 amino acids. Trimming removed 7 bases from V and 0 bases from J, with 16 bases in between. The CDR3 here is CASTHGDKSSYEQYF. DNA of the CDR3: TGTGCCAGCACCCACGGGGACAAGAGCTCCTACGAGCAGTACTTC.

This chain links TRBV30 with TRBJ2-5; unclear D gene. Germline loops: CDR1 GTSNPN, CDR2 SVGIG (reference sequence). The ends were cut back, 5 bases at V and 2 bases at J, with 12 bases in the middle. The CDR3 has 13 residues. The CDR3 DNA reads as TGTGCCTGGGACCTCGGGCAGCAAGAGACCCAGTACTTC. Its protein is CAWDLGQQETQYF.

This clonotype was recorded many times. The chain carries TRBV5-1 and TRBJ2-7, with D possibly being TRBD1 (6 bases). Trimming removed 4 bases at V and 3 bases at J, with 11 bases between. CDR1 and CDR2 (germline): SGHRS, YFSETQ. The length of the CDR3 is 13 residues. DNA for the CDR3: TGCGCCAGCAGCCCCGGACAGTACTACGAGCAGTACTTC. It translates to CASSPGQYYEQYF.

V is TRBV9 and J is TRBJ2-7; D may be TRBD1 or TRBD2 (5 bases each). This CDR3 region has 17 residues. Germline V gene lookup returns CDR1 SGDLS and CDR2 YYNGEE. With 3 bases removed from V and 9 bases from J, the gap between germline ends came to 28 bases. The DNA for the CDR3 is TGTGCCAGCAGCGCGTCACCGGGACCCTATTTATTTCACGGGCAGTACTTC. This gives the protein CASSASPGPYLFHGQYF.

This clonotype was observed at least ten times. For the CDR3, the DNA is TGTGCCAGCACGGCAGAGCCTAACACCGGGGAGCTGTTTTTT. It encodes CASTAEPNTGELFF. The genes are TRBV2 and TRBJ2-2; D is unresolved. The length of the CDR3 is 14 residues. Germline CDR1 SNHLY, CDR2 FYNNEI. V was cut by 7 bases and J by 2 bases, with 11 bases left in between.

This clonotype has a count of ten or more. The J gene is TRBJ1-2, the V gene TRBV29-1, with D unclear. Germline V gene sequence: CDR1 SQVTM, CDR2 ANQGSEA. The CDR3 spans 12 residues. Trimming shortened V by 7 bases and J by 8 bases, and 17 bases separated the two germline ends. The CDR3 reads CSALGDYGGYTF. The CDR3 DNA is TGCAGCGCTTTAGGAGATTACGGCGGCTACACCTTC.

As concerns this clonotype: A read error is possible here, since a much larger clone lies one base away. J is TRBJ2-2 and V is TRBV14; weak D call: TRBD1 (6 bases). Germline CDR1 reads SGHDN; CDR2 reads FVKESK. The CDR3 covers 16 residues. For the CDR3, the DNA is TGTGCCGGCAGCCAAAGGGGGTCAATGAACACCGGGGAGCTGTTTTTT. This gives the protein CAGSQRGSMNTGELFF.

CDR3: CASSMTGDTEAFF. CDR3 in DNA: TGTGCCAGCAGCATGACAGGGGACACTGAAGCTTTCTTT. The rearrangement joins TRBV7-3 to TRBJ1-1; 8 positions agree with TRBD1. V lost 5 bases to trimming and J lost 3 bases; unmatched junction nucleotides: 2. CDR1 and CDR2 from the germline V gene are SGHTA and FQGTGA. CDR3 size: 13 residues.

The chain recombines TRBV20-1 with TRBJ1-4; tentative D call: TRBD1 (6 bases). Germline V gene lookup returns CDR1 DFQATT and CDR2 SNEGSKA (reference sequence). The V end lost 0 bases, the J end lost 7 bases, and 18 bases lay between the germline ends. The CDR3 sequence is 16 residues long. CDR3 loop: CSARDVTRRGAEKLFF. CDR3 DNA: TGCAGTGCTAGAGACGTAACCCGCAGGGGTGCTGAAAAACTGTTTTTT.